This TCR beta chain was captured by sequencing in a study of breast tumors, draining lymph nodes, adjacent tissues. Whole-study findings and limits: Luminal-like breast cancer showed significantly greater tumor-nontumor repertoire similarity than basal-like breast cancer did.

Axillary draining lymph nodes of breast cancer patients supplied the node samples. Germline CDR1 and CDR2: MNHEY and SMNVEV (reference sequence). The CDR3 contains 13 residues. V shed 4 bases, J shed 10 bases, and the junction held 7 bases outside the gene matches. TCRdb reprocessed the multiplex PCR reads via MiXCR and lists one record per CDR3 protein. This table holds 250,000 or so distinct CDR3 sequences, 30% found once. This clonotype appeared a few times. What it binds is not known. Sequencing was performed on axillary lymph node tissue. The clonotype originates from a female donor with breast cancer. Some clones in this sample may be carry-over from other donors' samples. The chain carries TRBV27 and TRBJ1-3; 7 nucleotides match TRBD1. The CDR3 spells CASSSGPRGTIYF. The CDR3 DNA reads TGTGCCAGCAGTTCGGGCCCCAGGGGGACCATATATTTT.